This T cell receptor (beta chain) was profiled in a study of blood T cell repertoires in COVID-19. The overall study: Sites in the United States, Italy and Spain provided acute and convalescent COVID-19 samples. Sources were T cells, B-cell-depleted T cells, or PBMCs; the material itself was cDNA or gDNA.

TCRdb keeps only in-frame clones here, not all; method: immunoSEQ multiplex PCR. The sample lists approximately 300,000 clones; around 90% were seen once. Trimming left V 5 bases short and J 7 bases short, with 9 bases between. In germline, CDR1 is SGHVS, CDR2 FNYEAQ. This CDR3 region has 12 residues. The sequence came from a man between 60 and 75 years old who had recovered from COVID-19. The source material was PBMCs or T cells enriched from blood (not recorded which). The V call is TRBV7-6, the J call TRBJ1-5; D is undetermined. This CDR3 is CASSPLGQPQHF. For the CDR3, the DNA is TGTGCCAGCAGCCCGCTTGGCCAGCCCCAGCATTTT.